One sample yielded the 17 T cell receptor beta chains listed below, sequenced in a study of blood T cell repertoires in COVID-19. The table came from immunoSEQ multiplex PCR; TCRdb's copy has only in-frame clones and leaves some out. The sample contains around 150,000 clones, over 75% of which appear only once. Input material: PBMCs or T cells enriched from blood (not recorded which). Every receptor here comes from a man in his fifties who had recovered from COVID-19.

V and J are TRBV27 and TRBJ1-1; 8 nucleotides line up with TRBD1. The CDR3 is 16 residues long. CDR1 is MNHEY and CDR2 is SMNVEV in the germline V gene (reference sequence). The V segment lost 3 bases and the J segment 1 base; nucleotides outside the gene matches: 7. The CDR3 loop is CASSFFATGANTEAFF. DNA of the CDR3: TGTGCCAGCAGTTTTTTCGCGACAGGGGCGAACACTGAAGCTTTCTTT.

The V and J genes are TRBV5-1 and TRBJ1-4; TRBD1 matches 7 bases. Germline CDR1 SGHRS, CDR2 YFSETQ. This CDR3 has 14 amino acids. Unmatched junction bases numbered 5, after V lost 4 bases and J lost 5 bases. The CDR3 bases are TGCGCCAGCAGCCCAACACAGGGGAATGAAAAACTGTTTTTT. Encoded protein: CASSPTQGNEKLFF.

The chain couples TRBV6-1 to TRBJ2-1; 11 bases agree with TRBD2. Trimming at V came to 4 bases and at J to 5 bases, leaving 10 bases not matched to a gene. Germline CDR1 MNHNS, CDR2 SASEGT. This CDR3 is 17 amino acids long. CDR3 sequence reads: CASSVSTSGALHNEQFF. DNA of the CDR3: TGTGCCAGCAGTGTCTCGACTAGCGGGGCCCTCCACAATGAGCAGTTCTTC.

The genes are TRBV5-4 and TRBJ2-7; TRBD2 aligns across 11 bases. There are 15 residues in the CDR3. The V segment lost 5 bases and the J segment 3 bases; nucleotides outside the gene matches: 7. Germline values: CDR1 SGHNT, CDR2 YYREEE (reference sequence). This CDR3 is CASSSTSGINYEQYF. For the CDR3, the DNA is TGTGCCAGCAGTTCGACTAGCGGGATTAACTACGAGCAGTACTTC. The whole variable domain, filled in from reference TRBV5-4 and TRBJ2-7, reads ETGVTQSPTHLIKTRGQQVTLRCSSQSGHNTVSWYQQALGQGPQFIFQYYREEENGRGNFPPRFSGLQFPNYSSELNVNALELDDSALYLCASSSTSGINYEQYFGPGTRLTVT.

This clone occurred a few times. This sequence joins TRBV2 and TRBJ1-2; D not certain. The germline V gene has CDR1 SNHLY and CDR2 FYNNEI. Trimming took off 6 bases at V and 8 bases at J, with 19 bases between the two ends. The CDR3 spans 14 residues. The CDR3 region has the DNA TGTGCCAGCAGGGTGGAGGGTCCCCCGTCGGGCTACACCTTC. This codes for CASRVEGPPSGYTF.

The gene calls are TRBV12-5 and TRBJ2-1; TRBD2 matches 7 bases. Germline V lookup: CDR1 LGHNT, CDR2 FRNRAP. The CDR3 has 16 amino acids. Trimming took 2 bases from V and 6 from J; bases not matched to a gene: 10. The CDR3 DNA is TGTGCTAGTGGTTTGCTACATGGGGGGGAGGGCAATGAGCAGTTCTTC. Protein: CASGLLHGGEGNEQFF.

The chain couples TRBV27 to TRBJ1-1; D gene ambiguous. The CDR3 length is 13 residues. The V end lost 8 bases, the J end lost 3 bases, and 13 bases lay between the germline ends. Germline V gene data show CDR1 as MNHEY and CDR2 as SMNVEV (reference sequence). This chain's CDR3 is CASQLGGHTEAFF. The CDR3 nucleotides are TGTGCCAGCCAATTGGGAGGGCACACTGAAGCTTTCTTT.

The rearrangement links TRBV21-1 to TRBJ1-1. TRBV21-1 is a documented pseudogene. CDR3 length: 15 amino acids. CDR3 amino acids: CASSPVGRGKTEAFF. The CDR3 region has the DNA TGTGCCAGCAGCCCGGTCGGGAGGGGAAAAACTGAAGCTTTCTTT.

This rearrangement joins TRBV19 to TRBJ2-7; the match to TRBD2 covers 10 bases. Germline loops: CDR1 LNHDA, CDR2 SQIVND (reference sequence). The length of the CDR3 is 21 residues. V shed 4 bases, J shed 4 bases, and the junction held 25 bases outside the gene matches. CDR3 DNA: TGTGCCAGTAGTACCGGACATATTCTAGCGGGGGCATCTGTTACTCCTTACGAGCAGTACTTC. Encoded protein: CASSTGHILAGASVTPYEQYF. The variable domain in full, completed from reference TRBV19 and TRBJ2-7, reads DGGITQSPKYLFRKEGQNVTLSCEQNLNHDAMYWYRQDPGQGLRLIYYSQIVNDFQKGDIAEGYSVSREKKESFPLTVTSAQKNPTAFYLCASSTGHILAGASVTPYEQYFGPGTRLTVT.

This chain links TRBV7-3 with TRBJ1-2; 7 bases fit TRBD1. Germline trimming cut 5 bases from V and 3 bases from J; bases unmatched to any gene: 18. Germline CDR1 SGHTA, CDR2 FQGTGA. The CDR3 totals 18 residues. The CDR3 region is CASSRTNWRRGSDYGYTF. In nucleotides, the CDR3 is TGTGCCAGCAGCCGTACAAATTGGCGCAGGGGGAGTGACTATGGCTACACCTTC.

This clone was seen a few times. The CDR3 DNA sequence: TGTGCCAGCAGTTTATTCGACAGCTACGAGCAGTACTTC. This gives the protein CASSLFDSYEQYF. The chain is built from TRBV27 and TRBJ2-7; the D gene is possibly TRBD1 (5 bases). Germline V gene lookup returns CDR1 MNHEY and CDR2 SMNVEV (reference sequence). The CDR3 covers 13 residues. The germline V and J ends were trimmed by 1 base and 3 bases, with 7 bases remaining between them.

The genes are TRBV11-3 and TRBJ2-3; the D gene is possibly TRBD1 (6 bases). CDR1 is SGHNT, CDR2 YENEEA, per germline. This CDR3 region has 12 residues. V was shortened by 11 bases and J by 3 bases, with 12 bases between the two germline ends. CDR3 protein: CAVDRYTDTQYF. For the CDR3, the DNA is TGTGCCGTCGACAGGTATACAGATACGCAGTATTTT.

The rearrangement links TRBV18 to TRBJ1-5; D uncertain. Germline CDR1 KGHSH, CDR2 LQKENI. Between the trimmed V and J ends, which lost 4 bases and 2 bases, there was a span of 9 bases. The CDR3 runs to 14 residues. The CDR3 is CASSLAQGNQPQHF. The CDR3, as DNA: TGTGCCAGCTCACTGGCCCAGGGCAATCAGCCCCAGCATTTT.

This chain connects TRBV7-3 to TRBJ2-7; the match to TRBD2 covers 9 bases. The CDR3 is 12 residues long. Looked up from germline, CDR1 is SGHTA and CDR2 is FQGTGA. Here the CDR3 DNA reads TGTCGCTTAGCGGGAGATTTTTACGAGCAGTACTTC. It yields the protein CRLAGDFYEQYF.

This clone was detected only a few times. The chain combines TRBV5-6 with TRBJ2-1, with TRBD2 matching 9 bases. This CDR3 comprises 14 residues. The ends lost 6 bases at V and 5 bases at J; junction bases unmatched: 6. The germline CDR1 and CDR2 sequences are SGHDT and YYEEEE. The CDR3 DNA reads TGTGCCAGCACTAGACTAGCGGCCAACAATGAGCAGTTCTTC. Translating gives CASTRLAANNEQFF. Looking up the rest from reference TRBV5-6 and TRBJ2-1 gives the full variable domain: DAGVTQSPTHLIKTRGQQVTLRCSPKSGHDTVSWYQQALGQGPQFIFQYYEEEERQRGNFPDRFSGHQFPNYSSELNVNALLLGDSALYLCASTRLAANNEQFFGPGTRLTVL.

This clone has a handful of counts. J is TRBJ2-7 and V is TRBV13; tentative D call: TRBD2 (6 bases). Trimming stripped 5 bases from V and 0 bases from J, with 14 bases between. CDR1 is PRHDT, CDR2 FYEKMQ, per germline (reference sequence). The CDR3 extends over 15 amino acids. CDR3 nucleotides: TGTGCCAGCAGCGTCCGGGACTCCCCCTCCTACGAGCAGTACTTC. Its translation is CASSVRDSPSYEQYF.

This clone was seen more than once but under ten times. The J gene is TRBJ1-1, the V gene TRBV5-1, with 7 positions matching TRBD1. The ends lost 4 bases at V and 5 bases at J; junction bases unmatched: 5. Germline V lookup: CDR1 SGHRS, CDR2 YFSETQ. The CDR3 loop spans 13 amino acids. The CDR3 region is CASSESDRTEAFF. The CDR3 coding sequence is TGCGCCAGCAGCGAATCGGACAGGACTGAAGCTTTCTTT.